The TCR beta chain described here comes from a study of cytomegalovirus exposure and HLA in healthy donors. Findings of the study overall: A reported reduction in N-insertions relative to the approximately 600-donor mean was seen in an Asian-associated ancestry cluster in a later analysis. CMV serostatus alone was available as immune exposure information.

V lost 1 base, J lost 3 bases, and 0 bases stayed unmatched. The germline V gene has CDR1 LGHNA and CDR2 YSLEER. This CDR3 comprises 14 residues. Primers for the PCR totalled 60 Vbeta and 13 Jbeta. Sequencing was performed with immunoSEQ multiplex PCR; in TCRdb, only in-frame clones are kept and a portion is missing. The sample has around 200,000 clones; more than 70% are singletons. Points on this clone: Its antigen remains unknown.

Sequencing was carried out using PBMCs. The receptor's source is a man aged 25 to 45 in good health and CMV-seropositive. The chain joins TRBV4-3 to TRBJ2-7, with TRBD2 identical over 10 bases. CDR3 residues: CASSQGTSGYEQYF. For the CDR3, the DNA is TGCGCCAGCAGCCAAGGGACTAGCGGCTACGAGCAGTACTTC.